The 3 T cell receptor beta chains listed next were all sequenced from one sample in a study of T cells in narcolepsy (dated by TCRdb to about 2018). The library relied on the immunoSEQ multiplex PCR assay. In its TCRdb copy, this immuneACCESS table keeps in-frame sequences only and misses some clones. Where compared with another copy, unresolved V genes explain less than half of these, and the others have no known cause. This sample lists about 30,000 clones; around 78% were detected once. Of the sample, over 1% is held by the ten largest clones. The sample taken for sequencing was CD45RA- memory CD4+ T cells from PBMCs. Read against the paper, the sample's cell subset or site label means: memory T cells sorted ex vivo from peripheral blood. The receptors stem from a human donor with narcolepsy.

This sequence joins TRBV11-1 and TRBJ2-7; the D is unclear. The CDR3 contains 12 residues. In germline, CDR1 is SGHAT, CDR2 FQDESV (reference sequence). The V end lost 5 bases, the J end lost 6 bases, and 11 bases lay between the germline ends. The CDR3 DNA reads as TGTGCCAGCAGCCCAGACCACCGCGAGCAGTACTTC. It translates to CASSPDHREQYF.

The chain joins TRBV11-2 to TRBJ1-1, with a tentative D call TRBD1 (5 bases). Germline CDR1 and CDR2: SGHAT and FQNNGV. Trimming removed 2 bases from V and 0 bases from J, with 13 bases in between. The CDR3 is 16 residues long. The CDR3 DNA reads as TGTGCCAGCAGCTTACAAGGACATAACTTGAACACTGAAGCTTTCTTT. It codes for CASSLQGHNLNTEAFF. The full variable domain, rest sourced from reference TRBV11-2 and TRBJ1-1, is EAGVAQSPRYKIIEKRQSVAFWCNPISGHATLYWYQQILGQGPKLLIQFQNNGVVDDSQLPKDRFSAERLKGVDSTLKIQPAKLEDSAVYLCASSLQGHNLNTEAFFGQGTRLTVV.

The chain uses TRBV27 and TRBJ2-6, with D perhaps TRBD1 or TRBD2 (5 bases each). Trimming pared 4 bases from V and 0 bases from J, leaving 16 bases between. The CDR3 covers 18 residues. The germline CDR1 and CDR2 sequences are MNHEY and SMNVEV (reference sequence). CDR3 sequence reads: CASSYFGTVSSGANVLTF. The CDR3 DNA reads TGTGCCAGCAGTTACTTCGGGACGGTTTCCTCTGGGGCCAACGTCCTGACTTTC.